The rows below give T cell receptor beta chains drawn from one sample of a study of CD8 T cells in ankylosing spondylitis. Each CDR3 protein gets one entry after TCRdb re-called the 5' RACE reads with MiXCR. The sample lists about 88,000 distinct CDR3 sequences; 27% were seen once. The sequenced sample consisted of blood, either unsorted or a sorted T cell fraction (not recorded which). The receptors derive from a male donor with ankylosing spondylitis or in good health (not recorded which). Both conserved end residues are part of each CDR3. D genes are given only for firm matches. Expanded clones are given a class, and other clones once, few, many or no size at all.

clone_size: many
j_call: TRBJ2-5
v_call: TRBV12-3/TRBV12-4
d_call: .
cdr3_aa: CASSRVSQETQYF
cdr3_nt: TGTGCCAGCAGTCGTGTCTCGCAAGAGACCCAGTACTTC

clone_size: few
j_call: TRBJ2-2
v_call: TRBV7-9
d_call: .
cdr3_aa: CASSFADGTGELFF
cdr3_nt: TGTGCCAGCAGCTTCGCAGACGGGACCGGGGAGCTGTTTTTT

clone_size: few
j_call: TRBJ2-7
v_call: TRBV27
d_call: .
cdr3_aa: CASSLSAGTDYEQYF
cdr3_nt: TGTGCCAGCAGTTTATCGGCCGGGACGGATTACGAGCAGTACTTC

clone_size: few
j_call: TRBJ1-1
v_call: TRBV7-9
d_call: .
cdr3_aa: CASSLAGKNTEAFF
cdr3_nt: TGTGCCAGCAGCTTAGCAGGGAAGAACACTGAAGCTTTCTTT

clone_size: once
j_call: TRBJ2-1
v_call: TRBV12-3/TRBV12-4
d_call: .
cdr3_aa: CASSPTLNEQFF
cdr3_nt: TGTGCCAGCAGCCCAACCTTGAATGAGCAGTTCTTC

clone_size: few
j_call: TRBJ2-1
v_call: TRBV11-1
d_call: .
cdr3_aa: CASSLGKGVGNEQFF
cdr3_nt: TGTGCCAGCAGCTTGGGGAAGGGAGTGGGCAATGAGCAGTTCTTC

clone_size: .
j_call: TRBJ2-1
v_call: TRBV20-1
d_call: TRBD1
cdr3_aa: CSARVTGGNEQFF
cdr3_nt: TGCAGTGCTAGGGTGACAGGGGGCAATGAGCAGTTCTTC

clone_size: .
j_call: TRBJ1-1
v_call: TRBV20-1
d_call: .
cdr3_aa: CSARDPPLQGSEAFF
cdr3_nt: TGCAGTGCTAGAGATCCGCCCCTACAGGGTTCTGAAGCTTTCTTT

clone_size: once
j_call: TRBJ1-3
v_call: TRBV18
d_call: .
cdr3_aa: CASWSSGNTIYF
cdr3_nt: TGTGCCAGCTGGTCCTCTGGAAACACCATATATTTT

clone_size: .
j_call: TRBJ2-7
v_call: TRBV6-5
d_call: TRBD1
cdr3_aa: CASSYEGTAYEQYF
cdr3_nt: TGTGCCAGCAGTTACGAAGGGACAGCCTACGAGCAGTACTTC

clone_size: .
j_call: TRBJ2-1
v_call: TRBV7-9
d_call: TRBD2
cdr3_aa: CASSSSGRYNEQFF
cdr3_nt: TGTGCCAGCAGCTCTAGCGGGAGATACAATGAGCAGTTCTTC

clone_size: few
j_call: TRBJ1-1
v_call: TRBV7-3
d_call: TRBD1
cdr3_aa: CASSLETGALGTEAFF
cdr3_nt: TGTGCCAGCAGCCTTGAGACAGGGGCCCTGGGCACTGAAGCTTTCTTT

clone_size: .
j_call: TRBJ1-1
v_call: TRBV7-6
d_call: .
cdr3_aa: CASSLVGGLNTEAFF
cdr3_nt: TGTGCCAGCAGCTTAGTGGGGGGACTGAACACTGAAGCTTTCTTT

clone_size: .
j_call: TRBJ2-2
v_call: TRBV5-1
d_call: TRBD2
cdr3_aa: CASSLTSGGYSGELFF
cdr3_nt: TGCGCCAGCAGCTTGACTAGCGGGGGATACTCCGGGGAGCTGTTTTTT

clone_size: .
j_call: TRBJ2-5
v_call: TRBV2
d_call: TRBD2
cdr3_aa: CASRGTSGSGETQYF
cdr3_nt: TGTGCCAGCAGAGGGACTAGCGGGAGCGGGGAGACCCAGTACTTC

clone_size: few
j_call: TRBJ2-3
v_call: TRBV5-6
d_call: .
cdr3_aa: CASTKGPGGTDTQYF
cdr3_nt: TGTGCCAGCACTAAAGGCCCGGGGGGCACAGATACGCAGTATTTT

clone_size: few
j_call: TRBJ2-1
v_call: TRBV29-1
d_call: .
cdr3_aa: CSVEYNVRYNEQFF
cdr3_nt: TGCAGCGTTGAATATAACGTCCGGTACAATGAGCAGTTCTTC

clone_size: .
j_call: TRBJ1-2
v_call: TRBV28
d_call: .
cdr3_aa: CASSVSDDYYGYTF
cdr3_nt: TGTGCCAGCTCCGTGTCAGACGATTACTATGGCTACACCTTC

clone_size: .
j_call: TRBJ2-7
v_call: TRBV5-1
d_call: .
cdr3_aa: CASSLDGMAYEQYF
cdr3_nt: TGCGCCAGCAGCTTAGACGGGATGGCCTACGAGCAGTACTTC

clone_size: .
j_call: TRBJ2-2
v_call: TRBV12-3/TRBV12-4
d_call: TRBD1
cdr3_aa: CASRGQGVLAGELFF
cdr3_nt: TGTGCCAGCAGGGGACAGGGAGTCCTCGCCGGGGAGCTGTTTTTT

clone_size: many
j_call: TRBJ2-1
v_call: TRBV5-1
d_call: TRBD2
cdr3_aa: CASFRTSGPNEQFF
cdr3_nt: TGCGCCAGCTTCCGGACTAGCGGCCCCAATGAGCAGTTCTTC

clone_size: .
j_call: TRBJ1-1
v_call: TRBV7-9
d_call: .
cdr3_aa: CASTADGNTEAFF
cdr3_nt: TGTGCCAGCACCGCGGACGGGAACACTGAAGCTTTCTTT

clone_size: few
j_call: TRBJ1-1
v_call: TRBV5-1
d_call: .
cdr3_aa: CASSSVRDGDTEAFF
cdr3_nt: TGCGCCAGCAGCTCGGTGCGGGACGGAGACACTGAAGCTTTCTTT

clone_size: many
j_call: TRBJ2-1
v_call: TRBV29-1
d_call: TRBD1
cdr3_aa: CSVPDEGAHNEQFF
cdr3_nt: TGCAGCGTGCCTGACGAGGGGGCCCACAATGAGCAGTTCTTC

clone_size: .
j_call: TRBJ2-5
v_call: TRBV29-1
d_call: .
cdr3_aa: CSTVGGGSQETQYF
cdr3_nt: TGCAGCACCGTCGGGGGCGGGAGTCAAGAGACCCAGTACTTC

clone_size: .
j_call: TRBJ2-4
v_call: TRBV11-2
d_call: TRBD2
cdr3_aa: CASSLGLGTRDF
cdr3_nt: TGTGCCAGCAGCTTAGGACTCGGGACTAGAGACTTC

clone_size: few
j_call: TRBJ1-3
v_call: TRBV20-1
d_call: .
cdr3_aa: CSATHPGQRTIYF
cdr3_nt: TGCAGTGCTACTCACCCGGGCCAGCGCACCATATATTTT

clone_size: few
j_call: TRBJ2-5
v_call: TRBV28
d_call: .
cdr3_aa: CASSLRRPETQYF
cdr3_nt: TGTGCCAGCAGTTTACGGAGACCTGAGACCCAGTACTTC

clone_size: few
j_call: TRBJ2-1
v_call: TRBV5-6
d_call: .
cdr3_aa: CASSAPIGLTYNEQFF
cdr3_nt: TGTGCCAGCAGCGCACCAATAGGCCTTACCTACAATGAGCAGTTCTTC

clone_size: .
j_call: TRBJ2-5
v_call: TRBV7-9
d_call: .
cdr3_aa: CASSLKVGQETQYF
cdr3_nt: TGTGCCAGCAGCTTAAAGGTGGGACAAGAGACCCAGTACTTC

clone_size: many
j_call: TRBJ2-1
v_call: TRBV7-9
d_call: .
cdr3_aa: CASSLRWANEQFF
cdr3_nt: TGTGCCAGCAGCTTAAGGTGGGCCAATGAGCAGTTCTTC

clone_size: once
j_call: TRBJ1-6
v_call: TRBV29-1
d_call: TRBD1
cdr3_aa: CSVRDSAYNSPLHF
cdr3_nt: TGCAGCGTGCGGGACAGCGCATATAATTCACCCCTCCACTTT

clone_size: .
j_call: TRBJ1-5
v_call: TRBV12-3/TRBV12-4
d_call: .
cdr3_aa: CASSRSAAVSPQHF
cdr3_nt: TGTGCCAGCAGTAGGTCGGCGGCTGTCAGTCCCCAGCATTTT

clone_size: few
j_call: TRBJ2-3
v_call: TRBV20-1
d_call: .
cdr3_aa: CSARMRAATDTQYF
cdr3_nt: TGCAGTGCTAGAATGCGGGCTGCCACAGATACGCAGTATTTT

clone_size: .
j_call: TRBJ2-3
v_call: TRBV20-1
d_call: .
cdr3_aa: CSATGVADTQYF
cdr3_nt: TGCAGTGCTACAGGGGTTGCAGATACGCAGTATTTT

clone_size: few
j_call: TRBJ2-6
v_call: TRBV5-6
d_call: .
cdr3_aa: CASSPAEGVPLFSGANVLTF
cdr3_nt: TGTGCCAGCAGTCCTGCAGAAGGGGTGCCCTTATTCTCTGGGGCCAACGTCCTGACTTTC

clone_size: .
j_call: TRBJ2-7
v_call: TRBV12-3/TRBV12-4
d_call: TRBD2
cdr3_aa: CASSSSGTSFEQYF
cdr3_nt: TGTGCCAGCAGCTCCTCCGGGACTAGTTTTGAGCAGTACTTC

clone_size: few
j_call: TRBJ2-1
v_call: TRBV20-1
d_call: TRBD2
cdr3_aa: CSARESGRAYEQFF
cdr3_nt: TGCAGTGCTAGAGAGAGCGGGAGGGCCTATGAGCAGTTCTTC

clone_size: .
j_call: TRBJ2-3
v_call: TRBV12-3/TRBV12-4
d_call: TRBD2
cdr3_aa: CASSGRLAGSTDTQYF
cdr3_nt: TGTGCCAGCAGCGGTCGACTAGCGGGTTCCACAGATACGCAGTATTTT

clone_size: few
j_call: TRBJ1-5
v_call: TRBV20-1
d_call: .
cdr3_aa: CSASPGTSVQPQHF
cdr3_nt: TGCAGTGCTAGCCCAGGGACTTCAGTTCAGCCCCAGCATTTT

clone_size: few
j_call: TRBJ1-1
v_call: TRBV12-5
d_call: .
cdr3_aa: CASGLVLGAGPTEAFF
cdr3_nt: TGTGCTAGTGGTTTGGTATTAGGCGCAGGGCCCACTGAAGCTTTCTTT

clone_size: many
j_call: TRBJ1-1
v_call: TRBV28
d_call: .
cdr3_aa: CASNERDYNTEAFF
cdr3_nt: TGTGCCAGCAACGAACGGGACTACAACACTGAAGCTTTCTTT

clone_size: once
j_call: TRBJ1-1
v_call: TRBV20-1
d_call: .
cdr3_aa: CSAIGGMNTEAFF
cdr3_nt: TGCAGTGCTATTGGGGGGATGAACACTGAAGCTTTCTTT

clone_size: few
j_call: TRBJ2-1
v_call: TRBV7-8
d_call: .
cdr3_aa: CASSLQTGGQNNEQFF
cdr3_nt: TGTGCCAGCAGCCTACAGACGGGGGGCCAAAACAATGAGCAGTTCTTC

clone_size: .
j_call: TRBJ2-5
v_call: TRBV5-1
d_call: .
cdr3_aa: CASSLGGTGETQYF
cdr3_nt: TGCGCCAGCAGCTTGGGAGGTACAGGAGAGACCCAGTACTTC

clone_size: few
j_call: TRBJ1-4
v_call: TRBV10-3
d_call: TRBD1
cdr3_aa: CAISQGAQATNEKLFF
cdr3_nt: TGTGCCATCAGTCAGGGGGCCCAAGCAACTAATGAAAAACTGTTTTTT

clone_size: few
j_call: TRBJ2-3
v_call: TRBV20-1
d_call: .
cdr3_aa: CSARGGGGAGDTQYF
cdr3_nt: TGCAGTGCTAGAGGAGGCGGAGGCGCTGGGGATACGCAGTATTTT

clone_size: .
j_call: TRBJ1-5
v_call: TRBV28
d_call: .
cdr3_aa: CASSFSVWAGPQHF
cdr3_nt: TGTGCCAGCAGTTTTTCCGTGTGGGCGGGGCCCCAGCATTTT

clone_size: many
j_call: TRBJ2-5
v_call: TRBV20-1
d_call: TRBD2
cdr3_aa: CSASGTSGKETQYF
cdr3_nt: TGCAGTGCTAGCGGGACTAGCGGGAAGGAGACCCAGTACTTC

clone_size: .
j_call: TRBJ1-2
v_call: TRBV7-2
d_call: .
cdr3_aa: CASSLLPRSYGYTF
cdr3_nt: TGTGCCAGCAGCTTATTGCCGCGGAGCTATGGCTACACCTTC

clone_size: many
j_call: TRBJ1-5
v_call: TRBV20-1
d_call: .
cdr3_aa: CSATPGHSANQPQHF
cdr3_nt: TGCAGTGCTACCCCAGGACATTCCGCAAATCAGCCCCAGCATTTT

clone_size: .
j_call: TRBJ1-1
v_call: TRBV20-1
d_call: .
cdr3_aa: CSARVPGRRNTEAFF
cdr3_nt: TGCAGTGCTAGAGTTCCAGGACGTCGGAACACTGAAGCTTTCTTT

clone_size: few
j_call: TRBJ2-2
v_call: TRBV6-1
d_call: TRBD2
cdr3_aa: CASTWGGLAFGELFF
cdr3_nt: TGTGCCAGCACCTGGGGGGGACTAGCGTTCGGGGAGCTGTTTTTT

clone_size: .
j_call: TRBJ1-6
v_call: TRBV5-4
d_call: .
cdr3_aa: CASSLQARNSPLHF
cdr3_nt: TGTGCCAGCAGCTTACAGGCCCGTAATTCACCCCTCCACTTT

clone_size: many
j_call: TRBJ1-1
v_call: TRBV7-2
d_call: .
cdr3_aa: CASSSQGFGAEAFF
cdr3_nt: TGTGCCAGCAGCTCCCAGGGCTTCGGAGCTGAAGCTTTCTTT